The clone carrying this TCR beta chain showed up many times. Time point here: newly diagnosed GD, antithyroid drugs for less than 3 months. There was RNA extracted from PBMCs, and the TCR library was made from it. The sample originates from a study of regulatory T cells in long-lasting Graves disease. Investigators prepared the TCR beta libraries by applying iRepertoire HTBI primers and Arm-PCR of CDR3 regions. Using its own MiXCR run on the multiplex PCR reads, TCRdb lists one record per CDR3 protein. The sample holds 250,000 or so distinct CDR3 sequences, around 19% seen once. CDR3 length: 16 residues. The germline V and J ends were trimmed by 3 bases and 2 bases, with 14 bases remaining between them. The germline V gene encodes CDR1 KGHSH and CDR2 LQKENI. These data were also filed under a second study, of T cells in Graves' hyperthyroidism and ophthalmopathy.

This specimen consisted of peripheral blood mononuclear cells (PBMCs), obtained at new diagnosis, from a patient treated with antithyroid drugs. The chain joins TRBV18 to TRBJ1-5; a possible D gene is TRBD1 (5 bases). The receptor's source is a woman in her 30s with Graves disease. The CDR3 sequence: CASSPERGVGNQPQHF. Written as DNA, the CDR3 is TGTGCCAGCTCACCGGAAAGGGGAGTTGGCAATCAGCCCCAGCATTTT.